This T cell receptor (beta chain) was recovered during a study of CD8+ T cells in alopecia areata (dated 2018 in TCRdb). At the level of the whole study: Treated patients were enrolled in an open-label pilot trial of oral tofacitinib, 5 to 10 mg twice daily, for moderate-to-severe alopecia areata. The study used high-throughput TCRbeta sequencing to examine T cell clonal expansion in alopecia areata, in both the C3H/HeJ mouse model and human patients. On the human side, TCRbeta sequencing was run on scalp tissue and on sorted CD4+ and CD8+ peripheral blood T cells from healthy controls and from alopecia areata patients with either patchy or totalis/universalis disease. Clonality in the scalp was compared among normal scalp (n=4), patchy alopecia areata scalp (n=8), and alopecia totalis/universalis scalp (n=8). immunoSEQ multiplex PCR using 35 Vbeta forward primers and 13 Jbeta reverse primers was used to amplify TCRbeta CDR3 regions. Biopsies were taken from tofacitinib-treated patients at baseline and again at 4 and 24 weeks into treatment, and several of those patients also had a later scalp biopsy. RNA came from the PAXgene miRNA kit for fixed scalp, the miRNeasy kit for PBMCs, and the RNeasy kit for mouse skin. Patients stayed on tofacitinib for 6 to 18 months and then had 6 months of follow-up off drug so that delayed response and recurrence could be assessed. Broader findings and caveats from the paper: Compared with mice, TCR sequences shared between patients were less clear, possibly partly because of HLA diversity across the patient population. Compared with normal scalp, lesional scalp had higher clonality and more expanded CD8+ clones, particularly in alopecia totalis/universalis, a pattern that suggests antigenic drive. Unlike mouse skin, where gammadelta T cells dominate, normal human skin contains resident alphabeta T cells that get sequenced too, which complicates analysis of the scalp TCR repertoire.

Libraries were constructed by the immunoSEQ multiplex PCR assay. For TCR sequencing, RNA was extracted from every sample and reverse transcribed into cDNA to serve as template. SuperScript III was used for first-strand cDNA synthesis, primed with a 2:1 mix of oligo-dT and random hexamers. Amplification bias was assessed with a synthetic immune receptor repertoire, and residual bias was removed computationally. The paper's processing steps were these. After raw reads were preprocessed to remove errors, the CDR3 was defined following IMGT conventions as running from the conserved cysteine to phenylalanine. To get clonality, Shannon entropy was normalized by log2 of the number of productive unique TCRs and the result was subtracted from 1. Whether scalp clones were CD4 or CD8 was inferred by matching scalp TCRbeta sequences against CD4 and CD8 repertoires sorted from blood. Held by TCRdb, this immuneACCESS table contains in-frame sequences only and omits some clones. Under half of the omission traces to an unresolved V gene where checked; the cause of the rest is unknown. The V and J calls and clone size were taken over from that table, and D and trimming were inferred from the DNA. The sample has approximately 91,000 clones on record, roughly 47% of them singletons. The ten largest account for around 0.8% of the sample.

This clone showed up just a few times. The antigen it recognizes is unknown. Nothing much larger sits one base from this clone, and base qualities are not available. The V and J ends are trimmed by 0 bases and 6 bases, leaving 6 bases between them. The germline V gene specifies SGHDN as CDR1 and FVKESK as CDR2. Including the terminal cysteine and phenylalanine, the CDR3 comprises 13 residues. The CDR3 DNA has 39 bases and is translated from base 1. Lesional scalp punch biopsies and peripheral blood were collected from alopecia areata patients. PBMCs were isolated by density centrifugation and stained for CD3, CD4 and CD8, and CD4+ and CD8+ T cells were sorted on a FACSAria.

The sequencing sample was made of CD4+ T cells sorted from blood. This chain joins TRBV14 to TRBJ1-5; the D gene remains uncertain. The receptor was isolated from a human donor with alopecia areata. The CDR3 has the sequence CASSQDLAQPQHF. At the DNA level, the sequence is TGTGCCAGCAGCCAAGACTTGGCTCAGCCCCAGCATTTT.